The rows below give T cell receptor beta chains drawn from one sample of a study of T cell repertoires in cytomegalovirus infection. One entry per CDR3 protein, called by TCRdb with MiXCR from the reads. The profile shows approximately 310,000 distinct CDR3 sequences, around 25% of them singletons. These receptors are not linked to any known antigen. This specimen was cultured PBMCs, taken from culture after CMV antigen stimulation. Every receptor here comes from a human donor in good health (CMV status not recorded). Some clones in this sample may be carry-over from other donors' samples. Both conserved end residues are part of each CDR3. A D gene is named only where the DNA matches it firmly. Part of the rows lack a size; the others show once, few, many or a class for expanded clones.

size	J	D	V	length	DNA	CDR3
-	TRBJ1-2	-	TRBV7-2	12	TGTGCCAGCAGAAACGTCGGGGCCGGCTACACCTTC	CASRNVGAGYTF
-	TRBJ1-1	TRBD1	TRBV6-6	14	TGTGCCACCACTCTTCCTGGACAGGGGGCTGAAGCTTTCTTT	CATTLPGQGAEAFF
few	TRBJ2-1	TRBD2	TRBV4-1	15	TGCGCCAGCAGTCCCCGACTAGCGGCATTGGATGAGCAGTTCTTC	CASSPRLAALDEQFF
-	TRBJ1-2	-	TRBV5-5	15	TGTGCCAGCAGCTTGGTTTTAAGCACTAACTATGGCTACACCTTC	CASSLVLSTNYGYTF
many	TRBJ2-2	-	TRBV7-2	15	TGTGCCAGCAGCTTAGACAGGAGTAGCACCGGGGAGCTGTTTTTT	CASSLDRSSTGELFF
many	TRBJ1-1	TRBD1	TRBV25-1	14	TGTGCCAGCAGTGAAGGGACAGGGAGGACTGAAGCTTTCTTT	CASSEGTGRTEAFF
-	TRBJ2-5	TRBD2	TRBV5-4	17	TGTGCCAGCAGCTTCTCTAGCGGGAGTATGCATGGGGAGACCCAGTACTTC	CASSFSSGSMHGETQYF
-	TRBJ2-1	TRBD2	TRBV6-5	15	TGTGCCAGCGTGAGGGAGACTAGCACTAGGGGTGACACGTTCTTC	CASVRETSTRGDTFF
-	TRBJ2-1	TRBD2	TRBV6-2/TRBV6-3	16	TGTGCCAGCGGCTCTGCCGGGAGCGGGAGAGGTTGGGAGCAGTTCTTC	CASGSAGSGRGWEQFF
many	TRBJ1-5	-	TRBV7-2	14	TGTGCCAGCAGCCCAGGACGGTCGTATCAGCCCCAGCATTTT	CASSPGRSYQPQHF
-	TRBJ2-3	-	TRBV14	13	TGTGCCAGCAGCCACGGGGACGGCCTACCCCAGTATTTT	CASSHGDGLPQYF
-	TRBJ1-6	TRBD1	TRBV28	13	TGTGCCAGCAGTTTCACAGGGGACTGGGCCCTCCACTTT	CASSFTGDWALHF
-	TRBJ2-5	-	TRBV5-3	14	TGTGCCAGCACCCCCGGAGGCTCGGGAGAGACCCAGTACTTC	CASTPGGSGETQYF
-	TRBJ2-1	-	TRBV9	15	TGTGCCAGCAGCGTAGATCCTTCCTCCTACAATGAGCAGTTCTTC	CASSVDPSSYNEQFF
-	TRBJ2-7	-	TRBV7-2	12	TGTGCCAGCAGCTACGAATTATACGAGCAGTACTTC	CASSYELYEQYF
-	TRBJ2-7	TRBD1	TRBV27	15	TGTGCCAGCAGTTTATACGGACAGGGGGCCCCCGAGCAGTACTTC	CASSLYGQGAPEQYF
many	TRBJ1-1	-	TRBV28	15	TGTGCCAGCAGTTTTCGGGGGGCGCGGGGCACTGAAGCTTTCTTT	CASSFRGARGTEAFF
-	TRBJ2-7	TRBD2	TRBV14	15	TGTGCCAGCAGCCAAGAACTAGCGGGGGCCTACGAGCAGTACTTC	CASSQELAGAYEQYF
-	TRBJ1-5	-	TRBV7-2	17	TGTGCCAGCAGCTTAGCTGGGCAGGGCTACGGGCATCAGCCCCAGCATTTT	CASSLAGQGYGHQPQHF
-	TRBJ2-3	-	TRBV28	15	TGTGCCAGCAGTCCCCGGCGGGACCGCACAGATACGCAGTATTTT	CASSPRRDRTDTQYF
many	TRBJ1-2	TRBD1	TRBV7-2	18	TGTGCCAGCAGCCTATTATCGCCAGACAGGGGGCGGGGGTATGGCTACACCTTC	CASSLLSPDRGRGYGYTF
once	TRBJ2-1	TRBD2	TRBV2	16	TGTGCCAGCAGTGTGGCTAGCGGGAGGGTATACAATGAGCAGTTCTTC	CASSVASGRVYNEQFF
-	TRBJ2-1	TRBD2	TRBV3-1	16	TGTGCCAGCAGCCGCGGGACTAGCGGGAGAGTGTATGAGCAGTTCTTC	CASSRGTSGRVYEQFF
many	TRBJ1-1	-	TRBV4-1	18	TGCGCCAGCAGCCAAGAGATTAAGGCAGCTAACCGGAACACTGAAGCTTTCTTT	CASSQEIKAANRNTEAFF
-	TRBJ1-1	TRBD1	TRBV6-1	17	TGTGCCAGCAGACACGGGGTGGTCCGACAGGGGGGCACTGAAGCTTTCTTT	CASRHGVVRQGGTEAFF
-	TRBJ2-5	TRBD1	TRBV11-2	13	TGTGCCAGCAGCCAACAGGGGTATGAGACCCAGTACTTC	CASSQQGYETQYF
-	TRBJ2-7	TRBD1	TRBV27	16	TGTGCCAGCAGTCCAGGACAGGGTCGGAGCTCCTACGAGCAGTACTTC	CASSPGQGRSSYEQYF
-	TRBJ2-1	-	TRBV4-3	15	TGCGCCAGCAGCCAAGATATGGCAGTAGTTGGTGAGCAGTTCTTC	CASSQDMAVVGEQFF
-	TRBJ1-1	-	TRBV5-6	13	TGTGCCAGCAGTATCCAGGCGGACACTGAAGCTTTCTTT	CASSIQADTEAFF
few	TRBJ2-1	TRBD2	TRBV7-3	16	TGTGCCAGCAGCCCTGAACGGACTAGCGGGATAGGTGAGCAGTTCTTC	CASSPERTSGIGEQFF
-	TRBJ1-5	-	TRBV11-3	13	TGTGCCAGCAGCCCGGGACCAGGGCAGCCCCAGCATTTT	CASSPGPGQPQHF
many	TRBJ2-3	-	TRBV7-9	16	TGTGCCAGCAGCCGTTCGGCGAGTGATATCACAGATACGCAGTATTTT	CASSRSASDITDTQYF
many	TRBJ1-1	TRBD1	TRBV6-1	16	TGTGCCAGCAGTGAAGGGACAGGTGGGGGGAACACTGAAGCTTTCTTT	CASSEGTGGGNTEAFF
many	TRBJ1-2	TRBD1	TRBV7-2	14	TGTGCCAGCAGCTCCCCGGGACAGGGGTTACGCTACACCTTC	CASSSPGQGLRYTF
-	TRBJ2-3	-	TRBV2	14	TGTGCCAGCAGTGAAGCTAGCGGCACAGATACGCAGTATTTT	CASSEASGTDTQYF
few	TRBJ2-3	-	TRBV5-1	14	TGCGCCAGCAGCCCCTCTAGCGTCGGAGATACGCAGTATTTT	CASSPSSVGDTQYF
-	TRBJ1-1	TRBD1	TRBV4-2	15	TGTGCCAGCAGCCAGAACAGCAGGGGGCTTAAGGGAGCTTTCTTT	CASSQNSRGLKGAFF
many	TRBJ2-7	-	TRBV29-1	11	TGCAGCGTCATAGGCCGGGGGGAGCAGTACTTC	CSVIGRGEQYF
many	TRBJ1-5	TRBD1	TRBV7-6	15	TGTGCCAGCAGGGAAGGGACAGCCGATCATCAGCCCCAGCATTTT	CASREGTADHQPQHF
many	TRBJ2-5	TRBD1	TRBV10-3	18	TGTGCCATCAGTGAGTCTCCGGGACAGGGGTTATTCCAAGAGACCCAGTACTTC	CAISESPGQGLFQETQYF
-	TRBJ2-3	TRBD2	TRBV6-6	16	TGTGCCAGCACCGGACTAGCGGGAGCAGGCACAGATACGCAGTATTTT	CASTGLAGAGTDTQYF
few	TRBJ2-7	-	TRBV5-4	14	TGTGCCAGCAGCAATAAGACTAGTTTCCACGAGCAGTACTTC	CASSNKTSFHEQYF
-	TRBJ2-7	TRBD2	TRBV4-2	15	TGTGCCAGCAGCCTTCTTAGCGGGGGGGACTACGAGCAGTACTTC	CASSLLSGGDYEQYF
many	TRBJ1-5	-	TRBV7-2	16	TGTGCCAGCAGCTTAGACAGGGCTGCGGGCAATCAGCCCCAGCATTTT	CASSLDRAAGNQPQHF
-	TRBJ1-5	TRBD1	TRBV6-1	19	TGTGCCAGCAGTCGAACTAGATTCACCGGGACAGAAGTCAATCAGCCCCAGCATTTT	CASSRTRFTGTEVNQPQHF